One sample yielded the 12 T cell receptor beta chains listed below, sequenced in a study of blood T cell repertoires in COVID-19. Only in-frame clones appear in the TCRdb table, and some are missing; sequencing was by immunoSEQ multiplex PCR. The table has 250,000 or so clones, less than 90% seen once. Sequenced sample: peripheral blood. The source is a man aged 30 to 39 with active or convalescent COVID-19.

This clone appeared a few times. V and J are TRBV15 and TRBJ2-4; D might be TRBD2 (5 bases). Between the trimmed V and J ends, which lost 4 bases and 0 bases, there was a span of 13 bases. The V gene's germline CDR1 is LNHNV and CDR2 YYDKDF (reference sequence). This CDR3 has 16 residues. The CDR3 sequence is CATSTIYGLAKNIQYF. The DNA of the CDR3 is TGTGCCACCAGCACTATTTACGGACTAGCCAAAAACATTCAGTACTTC. Looking up the rest from reference TRBV15 and TRBJ2-4 gives the full variable domain: DAMVIQNPRYQVTQFGKPVTLSCSQTLNHNVMYWYQQKSSQAPKLLFHYYDKDFNNEADTPDNFQSRRPNTSFCFLDIRSPGLGDTAMYLCATSTIYGLAKNIQYFGAGTRLSVL.

The chain is built from TRBV9 and TRBJ1-2; D unclear. The CDR3 has 15 residues. Germline values: CDR1 SGDLS, CDR2 YYNGEE. V was trimmed by 2 bases and J by 3 bases, leaving 14 bases between them. CDR3 in amino acids: CASSVAGRMDYGYTF. The CDR3 DNA follows: TGTGCCAGCAGCGTCGCGGGTCGGATGGACTATGGCTACACCTTC.

This clone turned up a few times. The rearrangement joins TRBV25-1 to TRBJ2-3; TRBD1 agrees at 9 bases. The CDR3 contains 16 residues. The V gene end was trimmed by 5 bases and the J gene end by 3 bases; junction bases not matched to a gene: 9. CDR1 and CDR2 from the germline V gene are MGHDK and SYGVNS. This CDR3 is CASSWMRDRETDTQYF. DNA of the CDR3: TGTGCCAGCAGTTGGATGAGGGACAGGGAGACAGATACGCAGTATTTT.

The chain joins TRBV15 to TRBJ2-7; maybe TRBD1 (6 bases). CDR1 is LNHNV and CDR2 is YYDKDF in the germline V gene (reference sequence). Trimming cost V 5 bases and J 9 bases, with 23 bases left between them. CDR3 size: 15 residues. The CDR3 spells CATSVNYGTNLAQYF. The CDR3 nucleotides read TGTGCCACCAGCGTGAACTACGGGACAAATCTAGCGCAGTACTTC.

The J gene is TRBJ1-2, the V gene TRBV7-2; no reliable D call. Deletions cut 0 bases from V and 4 bases from J, with 12 bases between. In germline, CDR1 is SGHTA, CDR2 FQGNSA. CDR3 length: 15 residues. This chain's CDR3 is CASSLAGAGGYGYTF. The CDR3 nucleotides are TGTGCCAGCAGCTTAGCGGGTGCGGGTGGCTATGGCTACACCTTC.

This clone was recorded once. The rearrangement links TRBV18 to TRBJ1-2; TRBD1 matches at 7 bases. The germline CDR1 and CDR2 sequences are KGHSH and LQKENI. The CDR3 runs to 13 residues. The J segment lost 7 bases and the V segment lost 7 bases, leaving 9 bases of the junction unmatched. CDR3 in amino acids: CASFLTGQGGYTF. CDR3 nucleotides: TGTGCCAGCTTCCTGACAGGGCAGGGTGGCTACACCTTC.

This rearrangement joins TRBV4-3 to TRBJ2-1; the D is unclear. V was pared by 0 bases and J by 3 bases, with 15 bases between. Per germline, CDR1 LGHNA and CDR2 YSLEER. This CDR3 has 17 amino acids. In DNA, the CDR3 is TGCGCCAGCAGCCAAGAATACGCCCGATACAACTACAATGAGCAGTTCTTC. Residues: CASSQEYARYNYNEQFF.

V gene TRBV25-1 combines with J gene TRBJ2-2; D is unclear. This CDR3 has 11 residues. Germline CDR1 and CDR2: MGHDK and SYGVNS. V was pared by 3 bases and J by 7 bases, with 3 bases between. The CDR3 DNA reads TGTGCCAGCAGTGAGCGCGGGGAGCTGTTTTTT. It specifies CASSERGELFF.

The J gene is TRBJ1-2, the V gene TRBV3-1 (or the pseudogene TRBV3-2); TRBD1 aligns across 9 bases. CDR1 is LGHDT, CDR2 YNNKEL, per germline (reference sequence). J lost 1 base, V lost 6 bases, and 12 bases had no gene match. The CDR3 runs to 17 residues. The CDR3 sequence: CASRRTGQGIHNYGYTF. The CDR3 DNA reads TGTGCCAGCAGACGGACGGGACAGGGTATTCATAACTATGGCTACACCTTC.

This chain links TRBV3-1 (or the pseudogene TRBV3-2) with TRBJ2-7; no clear D gene. Trimming took off 0 bases at V and 6 bases at J, with 9 bases between the two ends. Per the germline V gene, CDR1 is LGHDT and CDR2 is YNNKEL (reference sequence). There are 13 residues in the CDR3. The CDR3 protein is CASSQDLMSEQYF. The CDR3 nucleotides read TGTGCCAGCAGCCAAGATCTTATGAGCGAGCAGTACTTC.

This clone was seen a few times. V is TRBV3-1 (or the pseudogene TRBV3-2) and J is TRBJ1-2, with a weak D call TRBD1 (5 bases). Trimming left V 0 bases short and J 5 bases short, with 13 bases between. The CDR3 loop spans 15 amino acids. Germline lookup yields CDR1 LGHDT and CDR2 YNNKEL (reference sequence). The CDR3 here is CASSQDYPRVYGYTF. CDR3 coding DNA: TGTGCCAGCAGCCAAGATTATCCCAGGGTGTATGGCTACACCTTC.

V is TRBV5-1 and J is TRBJ2-1; perhaps TRBD1 as D (5 bases). The CDR3 loop spans 17 amino acids. Deletions cut 0 bases from V and 3 bases from J, with 16 bases between. The germline V gene has CDR1 SGHRS and CDR2 YFSETQ. CDR3 sequence: CASSLALGGAYYNEQFF. In nucleotides, the CDR3 is TGCGCCAGCAGCTTGGCGCTAGGTGGGGCCTACTACAATGAGCAGTTCTTC.